The clone carrying this T cell receptor beta chain was seen a few times. This entry belongs to a study of blood T cell repertoires in COVID-19. Repertoires were generated with immunoSEQ multiplex PCR, while TCRdb's copy carries only in-frame clones and drops some. The sample records some 180,000 clones, roughly 85% being singletons. The CDR3 sequence is 14 residues long. With 0 bases removed from V and 5 bases from J, the gap between germline ends came to 11 bases. Per germline, CDR1 LGHNA and CDR2 YSLEER. This TCR derives from a woman aged 80 or older with acute or convalescent COVID-19. The sequenced sample consisted of peripheral blood. The chain employs TRBV4-3 and TRBJ2-7; tentative D call: TRBD2 (6 bases). CDR3 nucleotides: TGCGCCAGCAGCCAAGATTTGCGGGGCCACGAGCAGTACTTC. Translating it yields CASSQDLRGHEQYF.